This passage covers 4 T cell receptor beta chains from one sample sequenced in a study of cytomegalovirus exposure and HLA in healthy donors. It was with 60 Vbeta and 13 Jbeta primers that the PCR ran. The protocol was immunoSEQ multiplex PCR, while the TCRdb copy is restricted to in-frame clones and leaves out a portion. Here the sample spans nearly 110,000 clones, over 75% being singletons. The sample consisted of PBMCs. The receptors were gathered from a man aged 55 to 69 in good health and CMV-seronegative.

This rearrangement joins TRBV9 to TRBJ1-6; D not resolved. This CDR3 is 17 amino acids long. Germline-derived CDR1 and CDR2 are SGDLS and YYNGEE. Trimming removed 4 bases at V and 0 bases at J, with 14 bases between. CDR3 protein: CASSPGAERSYNSPLHF. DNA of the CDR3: TGTGCCAGCAGCCCCGGAGCGGAGCGCTCCTATAATTCACCCCTCCACTTT.

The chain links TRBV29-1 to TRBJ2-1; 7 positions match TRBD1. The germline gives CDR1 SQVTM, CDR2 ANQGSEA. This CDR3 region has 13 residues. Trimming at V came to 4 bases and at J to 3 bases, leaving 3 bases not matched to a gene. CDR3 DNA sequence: TGCAGCGTTGGATGGACAGGCTACAATGAGCAGTTCTTC. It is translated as CSVGWTGYNEQFF.

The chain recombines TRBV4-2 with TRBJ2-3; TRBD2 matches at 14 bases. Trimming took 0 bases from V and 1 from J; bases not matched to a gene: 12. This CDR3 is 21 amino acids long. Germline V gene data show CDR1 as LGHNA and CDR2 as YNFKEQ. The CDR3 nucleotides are TGTGCCAGCAGCCAAGAGCACGCGGGACTAGCGGGGGCGGGAGGCACAGATACGCAGTATTTT. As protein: CASSQEHAGLAGAGGTDTQYF.

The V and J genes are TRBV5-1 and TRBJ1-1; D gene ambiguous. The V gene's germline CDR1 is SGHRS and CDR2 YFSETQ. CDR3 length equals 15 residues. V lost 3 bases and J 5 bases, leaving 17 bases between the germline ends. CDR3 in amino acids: CASSSVGRGLTEAFF. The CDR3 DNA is TGCGCCAGCAGCTCCGTTGGGAGAGGGTTGACTGAAGCTTTCTTT.